These T cell receptor beta chains were read from a single sample in a study of post-analysis software for immune sequencing data. One entry per CDR3 protein results from TCRdb running MiXCR on the PCR reads. The table has about 540,000 distinct CDR3 sequences, under 40% seen once. Sequencing was done on a sample of blood. These receptors were obtained from a girl between 2 and 17 years old with multiple sclerosis. Each CDR3 is given with its conserved first and last residue. A D gene is named only where the DNA matches it firmly. Only some rows state a clone size, as once, few, many or a class for expanded clones.

V gene: TRBV5-1
D gene: TRBD2
J gene: TRBJ2-3
clone size: .
CDR3 DNA: TGCGCCAGCAGCTCGAGGACTAGTTCTAGCACAGATACGCAGTATTTT
CDR3 protein: CASSSRTSSSTDTQYF

V gene: TRBV7-8
D gene: .
J gene: TRBJ2-7
clone size: few
CDR3 DNA: TGTGCCAGCAGCGAGAACCTCCTCCGGACGCCGAACTCCTACGAGCAGTACTTC
CDR3 protein: CASSENLLRTPNSYEQYF

V gene: TRBV28
D gene: TRBD1
J gene: TRBJ1-6
clone size: .
CDR3 DNA: TGTGCCAGCAGTTTAATGGGACAGGGGATGTCACCCCTCCACTTT
CDR3 protein: CASSLMGQGMSPLHF

V gene: TRBV20-1
D gene: .
J gene: TRBJ1-2
clone size: many
CDR3 DNA: TGCAGTGCTAGAGATCCCCGGCAGCCTAACTATGGCTACACCTTC
CDR3 protein: CSARDPRQPNYGYTF

V gene: TRBV12-3/TRBV12-4
D gene: .
J gene: TRBJ1-2
clone size: .
CDR3 DNA: TGTGCCAGCAGTTGGCGACAGGATGGCTACACCTTC
CDR3 protein: CASSWRQDGYTF

V gene: TRBV5-1
D gene: TRBD2
J gene: TRBJ2-3
clone size: .
CDR3 DNA: TGCGCCAGCAGCTTTAGTTTCGGACTAGCCCCTCAGACGGATACGCAGTATTTT
CDR3 protein: CASSFSFGLAPQTDTQYF

V gene: TRBV7-9
D gene: .
J gene: TRBJ2-3
clone size: .
CDR3 DNA: TGTGCCAGCAGCCCTACAGTCATCCCTAGCACAGATACGCAGTATTTT
CDR3 protein: CASSPTVIPSTDTQYF

V gene: TRBV6-5
D gene: TRBD1
J gene: TRBJ1-2
clone size: .
CDR3 DNA: TGTGCCAGCAGTTTGTCGGGACAGCCACTTGTCGGGTATGGCTACACCTTC
CDR3 protein: CASSLSGQPLVGYGYTF

V gene: TRBV7-2
D gene: .
J gene: TRBJ1-1
clone size: once
CDR3 DNA: TGTGCCAGCAGCTTAGTTGTGTCTGAAGCTTTCTTT
CDR3 protein: CASSLVVSEAFF

V gene: TRBV4-1
D gene: .
J gene: TRBJ2-2
clone size: .
CDR3 DNA: TGCGCCAGCAGCCATAGGAAAGGGACGGTGAACACCGGGGAGCTGTTTTTT
CDR3 protein: CASSHRKGTVNTGELFF

V gene: TRBV5-1
D gene: TRBD1
J gene: TRBJ1-2
clone size: .
CDR3 DNA: TGCGCCAGCAGCTTTAGCCAGCCCCAGGGGGCGGGTGGCTACACCTTC
CDR3 protein: CASSFSQPQGAGGYTF

V gene: TRBV7-6
D gene: TRBD2
J gene: TRBJ2-3
clone size: .
CDR3 DNA: TGTGCCAGCCAAAGGGGCGGGGGGGCCGATACGCAGTATTTT
CDR3 protein: CASQRGGGADTQYF

V gene: TRBV5-5
D gene: .
J gene: TRBJ2-3
clone size: .
CDR3 DNA: TGTGCCAGCAGCTTGGAAATACCCACAGATACGCAGTATTTT
CDR3 protein: CASSLEIPTDTQYF

V gene: TRBV5-1
D gene: .
J gene: TRBJ1-1
clone size: many
CDR3 DNA: TGCGCCAGCAGCTTGGAGATGAACACTGAAGCTTTCTTT
CDR3 protein: CASSLEMNTEAFF

V gene: TRBV15
D gene: TRBD1
J gene: TRBJ2-7
clone size: few
CDR3 DNA: TGTGCCACCAGCATGATAATAGGACAGGGACCCTACGAGCAGTACTTC
CDR3 protein: CATSMIIGQGPYEQYF

V gene: TRBV20-1
D gene: TRBD2
J gene: TRBJ2-3
clone size: few
CDR3 DNA: TGCAGTGCTCTTAGCGGGAGCACAGATACGCAGTATTTT
CDR3 protein: CSALSGSTDTQYF

V gene: TRBV7-2
D gene: TRBD2
J gene: TRBJ2-1
clone size: many
CDR3 DNA: TGTGCCAGCAGCTCCCCGTCCCGACTAGCGGGGGGGAGCTCCTACAATGAGCAGTTCTTC
CDR3 protein: CASSSPSRLAGGSSYNEQFF

V gene: TRBV5-1
D gene: .
J gene: TRBJ1-1
clone size: .
CDR3 DNA: TGCGCCAGCAGCTTTTCGGGAGGGCACACTGAAGCTTTCTTT
CDR3 protein: CASSFSGGHTEAFF

V gene: TRBV20-1
D gene: TRBD2
J gene: TRBJ2-3
clone size: .
CDR3 DNA: TGCAGTGCTCGCCAGACTAGCGGGGGCTTCACAGATACGCAGTATTTT
CDR3 protein: CSARQTSGGFTDTQYF

V gene: TRBV4-1
D gene: .
J gene: TRBJ1-2
clone size: few
CDR3 DNA: TGCGCCAGCAGTTTAAGGGACGGATTTTATGGCTACACCTTC
CDR3 protein: CASSLRDGFYGYTF

V gene: TRBV12-3/TRBV12-4
D gene: TRBD2
J gene: TRBJ2-5
clone size: .
CDR3 DNA: TGTGCCAGCAGTTCCTTAGCGGGGGTTTGGCAAGAGACCCAGTACTTC
CDR3 protein: CASSSLAGVWQETQYF

V gene: TRBV29-1
D gene: .
J gene: TRBJ2-3
clone size: few
CDR3 DNA: TGCAGCGTTGAAATTGGGGCCACAGATACGCAGTATTTT
CDR3 protein: CSVEIGATDTQYF

V gene: TRBV20-1
D gene: .
J gene: TRBJ2-1
clone size: .
CDR3 DNA: TGCAGTGCGGGCAGGGTCAGGACCTACAATGAGCAGTTCTTC
CDR3 protein: CSAGRVRTYNEQFF

V gene: TRBV21-1
D gene: .
J gene: TRBJ1-2
clone size: .
CDR3 DNA: TGTGCCAGCAGCAAAAAAAGACACAAGAGGAACTATGGCTACACCTTC
CDR3 protein: CASSKKRHKRNYGYTF

V gene: TRBV7-3
D gene: TRBD1
J gene: TRBJ1-2
clone size: few
CDR3 DNA: TGTGCCAGCAGCCCAGACAGGGAAGGTGGCTACACCTTC
CDR3 protein: CASSPDREGGYTF

V gene: TRBV6-5
D gene: TRBD2
J gene: TRBJ2-7
clone size: .
CDR3 DNA: TGTGCCAGCAGTACTAGCGGGGGTTACAATGAGCAGTACTTC
CDR3 protein: CASSTSGGYNEQYF

V gene: TRBV29-1
D gene: .
J gene: TRBJ2-1
clone size: many
CDR3 DNA: TGCAGCGTCGGGGATGAGCAGTTCTTC
CDR3 protein: CSVGDEQFF

V gene: TRBV20-1
D gene: .
J gene: TRBJ2-2
clone size: .
CDR3 DNA: TGCAGTGCTAGAGATATGGGCAGGACCAACACCGGGGAGCTGTTTTTT
CDR3 protein: CSARDMGRTNTGELFF

V gene: TRBV7-2
D gene: TRBD2
J gene: TRBJ2-3
clone size: .
CDR3 DNA: TGTGCCGGCAGCTTAAGGGCGGGGGGCGCAGATACGCAGTATTTT
CDR3 protein: CAGSLRAGGADTQYF

V gene: TRBV29-1
D gene: TRBD1
J gene: TRBJ1-1
clone size: .
CDR3 DNA: TGCAGCGTTGAAGGCCCCCGACAGGGGAACACTGAAGCTTTCTTT
CDR3 protein: CSVEGPRQGNTEAFF

V gene: TRBV10-3
D gene: .
J gene: TRBJ1-2
clone size: many
CDR3 DNA: TGTGCCATCAGGGCCGGGGCCTCCCCCTATGGCTACACCTTC
CDR3 protein: CAIRAGASPYGYTF

V gene: TRBV5-6
D gene: .
J gene: TRBJ1-1
clone size: few
CDR3 DNA: TGTGCCAGCTCACCTACGGGGAACACTGAAGCTTTCTTT
CDR3 protein: CASSPTGNTEAFF